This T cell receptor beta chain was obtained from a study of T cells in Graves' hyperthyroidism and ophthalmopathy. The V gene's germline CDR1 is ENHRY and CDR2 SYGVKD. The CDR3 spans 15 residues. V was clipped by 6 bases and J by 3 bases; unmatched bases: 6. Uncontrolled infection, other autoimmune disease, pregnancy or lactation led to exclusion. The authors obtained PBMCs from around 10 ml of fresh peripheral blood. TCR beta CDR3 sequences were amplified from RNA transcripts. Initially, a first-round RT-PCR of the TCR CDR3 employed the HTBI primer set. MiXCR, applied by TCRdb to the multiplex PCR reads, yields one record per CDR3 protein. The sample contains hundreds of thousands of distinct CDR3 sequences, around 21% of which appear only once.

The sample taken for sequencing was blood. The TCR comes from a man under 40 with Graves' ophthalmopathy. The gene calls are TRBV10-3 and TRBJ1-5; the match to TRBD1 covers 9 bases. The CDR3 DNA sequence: TGTGCCATCAGCCGGACAGGGGACTACAATCAGCCCCAGCATTTT. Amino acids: CAISRTGDYNQPQHF.